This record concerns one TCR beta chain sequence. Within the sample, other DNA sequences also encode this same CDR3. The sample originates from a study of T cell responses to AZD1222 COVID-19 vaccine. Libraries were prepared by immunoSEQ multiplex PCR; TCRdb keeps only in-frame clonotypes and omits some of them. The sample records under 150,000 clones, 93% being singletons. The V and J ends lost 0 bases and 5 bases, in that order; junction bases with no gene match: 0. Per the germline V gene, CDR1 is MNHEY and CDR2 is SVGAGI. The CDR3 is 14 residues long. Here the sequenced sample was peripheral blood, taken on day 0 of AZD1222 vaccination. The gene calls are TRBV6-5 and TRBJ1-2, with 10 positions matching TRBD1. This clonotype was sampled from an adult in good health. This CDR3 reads CASSYSDRGYGYTF. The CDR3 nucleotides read TGTGCCAGCAGTTACTCGGACAGGGGGTATGGCTACACCTTC.